This TCR beta chain was sequenced during a study of T cells in Graves' hyperthyroidism and ophthalmopathy. Study findings and constraints: Ophthalmopathy, which appeared later, was predicted by the model a median approximately 6.7 months before onset.

A note on this clonotype: Antigen: not known.

TCR beta CDR3 sequences were amplified from RNA transcripts. HTBI primers drove first-round RT-PCR of the TCR CDR3. TCRdb reprocessed the multiplex PCR reads with MiXCR, giving one entry per CDR3 protein. Altogether about 620,000 distinct CDR3 sequences are present, around 15% being singletons, with the ten largest covering approximately 3.9%. The material sequenced was blood. This receptor was taken from a young woman with Graves' hyperthyroidism.

In DNA, the CDR3 is TGCGCCAGCAGTGATAACTGGGAGACTGAAGCTTTCTTT. Protein product: CASSDNWETEAFF. The chain joins TRBV10-1 to TRBJ1-1, with D uncertain. CDR3 length equals 13 residues. Germline V gene lookup returns CDR1 WNHNN and CDR2 SYGVQD (reference sequence). V was trimmed by 3 bases and J by 5 bases, leaving 10 bases between them.